The 29 T cell receptor beta chains presented below share a single source sample, sequenced in a study of T cell responses to AZD1222 COVID-19 vaccine. Produced via immunoSEQ multiplex PCR; TCRdb's table is partial and in-frame only. The data contain 90,000 to 150,000 clones, about nine tenths of them singletons. This material consisted of peripheral blood, taken 28 days after the second AZD1222 dose. Every receptor here comes from an adult who received the AZD1222 COVID-19 vaccine.

The chain is built from TRBV28 and TRBJ1-1; no clear D. Between the trimmed V and J ends, which lost 5 bases and 6 bases, there was a span of 13 bases. Germline V gene lookup returns CDR1 MDHEN and CDR2 SYDVKM. CDR3 size: 13 residues. The CDR3 loop reads CASSNRAFPEAFF. The CDR3 coding sequence is TGTGCCAGCAGTAACCGGGCCTTCCCTGAAGCTTTCTTT. The variable domain in full, with the rest retrieved from reference TRBV28 and TRBJ1-1, is DVKVTQSSRYLVKRTGEKVFLECVQDMDHENMFWYRQDPGLGLRLIYFSYDVKMKEKGDIPEGYSVSREKKERFSLILESASTNQTSMYLCASSNRAFPEAFFGQGTRLTVV.

This sequence joins TRBV11-1 and TRBJ2-5; D is perhaps TRBD1 or TRBD2 (6 bases each). The germline CDR1 and CDR2 sequences are SGHAT and FQDESV (reference sequence). This CDR3 has 13 amino acids. With 5 bases removed from V and 5 bases from J, the gap between germline ends came to 12 bases. The CDR3 DNA reads TGTGCCAGCAGCCTCGGGGGCCCGGAGACCCAGTACTTC. Its translation is CASSLGGPETQYF.

The J gene is TRBJ2-3, the V gene TRBV19; TRBD2 agrees at 7 bases. The CDR3 is 15 amino acids. CDR1 is LNHDA, CDR2 SQIVND, per germline (reference sequence). V lost 1 base to trimming and J lost 2 bases; unmatched junction nucleotides: 3. CDR3 in amino acids: CASSIAGGPTDTQYF. The DNA of the CDR3 is TGTGCCAGTAGTATAGCGGGGGGACCCACAGATACGCAGTATTTT.

J is TRBJ2-2 and V is TRBV18; 7 bases are a match to TRBD2. Germline V gene sequence: CDR1 KGHSH, CDR2 LQKENI. The CDR3 sequence is 15 residues long. The trim removed 1 base at V and 7 bases at J, leaving 6 bases unmatched. The CDR3 DNA is TGTGCCAGCTCACCACGAGCGGGGACCGTCGGGGAGCTGTTTTTT. It specifies CASSPRAGTVGELFF. Combining the CDR3 with reference TRBV18 and TRBJ2-2 gives the whole variable domain NAGVMQNPRHLVRRRGQEARLRCSPMKGHSHVYWYRQLPEEGLKFMVYLQKENIIDESGMPKERFSAEFPKEGPSILRIQQVVRGDSAAYFCASSPRAGTVGELFFGEGSRLTVL.

The rearrangement joins TRBV5-1 to TRBJ2-3; 8 nucleotides line up with TRBD2. Looked up from germline, CDR1 is SGHRS and CDR2 is YFSETQ. The CDR3 consists of 15 residues. The junction had 9 bases not matched to a gene; V was cut back by 4 bases and J by 5 bases. The CDR3 loop is CASSLHGGAGDTQYF. In nucleotides, the CDR3 is TGCGCCAGCAGCCTGCACGGGGGGGCAGGAGATACGCAGTATTTT. The full variable domain, rest sourced from reference TRBV5-1 and TRBJ2-3, is KAGVTQTPRYLIKTRGQQVTLSCSPISGHRSVSWYQQTPGQGLQFLFEYFSETQRNKGNFPGRFSGRQFSNSRSEMNVSTLELGDSALYLCASSLHGGAGDTQYFGPGTRLTVL.

V and J are TRBV3-1 (or the pseudogene TRBV3-2) and TRBJ2-5, with 8 bases lining up with TRBD2. Germline lookup yields CDR1 LGHDT and CDR2 YNNKEL (reference sequence). With 3 bases clipped from V and 4 bases from J, the junction kept 1 base outside the gene matches. CDR3 length equals 13 residues. CDR3 coding DNA: TGTGCCAGCAGCCAGGCGGGGGGAGAGACCCAGTACTTC. Protein sequence: CASSQAGGETQYF.

The CDR3 sequence is CAVSGRRTGNTIYF. DNA of the CDR3: TGTGCCGTTAGCGGACGGCGGACTGGAAACACCATATATTTT. The rearrangement uses TRBV10-3 and TRBJ1-3; no reliable D call. The CDR3 extends over 14 amino acids. Trimming removed 11 bases from V and 2 bases from J, with 16 bases in between. Germline V CDR1 and CDR2: ENHRY, SYGVKD.

The V and J genes are TRBV21-1 and TRBJ1-1. TRBV21-1 is a pseudogene. The length of the CDR3 is 12 residues. This CDR3 reads CASTWSHTEAFF. Written as DNA, the CDR3 is TGTGCCAGCACCTGGAGCCACACTGAAGCTTTCTTT.

The chain links TRBV5-6 to TRBJ2-7; possible D gene TRBD1, 5 bases. The CDR3 is made up of 14 amino acids. Trimming left V 4 bases short and J 2 bases short, with 13 bases between. Per the germline V gene, CDR1 is SGHDT and CDR2 is YYEEEE. CDR3 in DNA: TGTGCCAGCAGCCCGGCAGGCAGGGCCTACGAGCAGTACTTC. It encodes CASSPAGRAYEQYF.

This rearrangement joins TRBV6-6 to TRBJ2-7, with 11 nucleotides matching TRBD1. Germline-derived CDR1 and CDR2 are MNHNY and SVGAGI (reference sequence). V lost 6 bases and J lost 4; bases outside the gene matches: 5. This CDR3 has 14 residues. CDR3 in amino acids: CASSRGQGAYEQYF. The CDR3 bases are TGTGCCAGCAGCCGCGGACAGGGGGCGTACGAGCAGTACTTC.

The gene calls are TRBV18 and TRBJ2-2; D is unresolved. V was cut by 4 bases and J by 3 bases, with 9 bases left in between. The CDR3 contains 14 residues. Germline V gives CDR1 KGHSH, CDR2 LQKENI. In DNA, the CDR3 is TGTGCCAGCTCACTCGATCAGTACACCGGGGAGCTGTTTTTT. Protein product: CASSLDQYTGELFF. The full variable domain, its missing parts supplied by reference TRBV18 and TRBJ2-2, is NAGVMQNPRHLVRRRGQEARLRCSPMKGHSHVYWYRQLPEEGLKFMVYLQKENIIDESGMPKERFSAEFPKEGPSILRIQQVVRGDSAAYFCASSLDQYTGELFFGEGSRLTVL.

The rearrangement joins TRBV7-3 to TRBJ1-1; D possibly corresponds to TRBD1 (5 bases). This CDR3 is built from 14 residues. The V end lost 5 bases, the J end lost 2 bases, and 12 bases lay between the germline ends. The germline gives CDR1 SGHTA, CDR2 FQGTGA. CDR3 nucleotide sequence: TGTGCCAGCAGCCCAACGACAGTAAACACTGAAGCTTTCTTT. Its translation is CASSPTTVNTEAFF.

CDR3 in amino acids: CASSQERVRPPRYGYTF. The CDR3 coding sequence is TGCGCCAGCAGCCAAGAGCGGGTTCGTCCCCCCCGCTATGGCTACACCTTC. The rearrangement links TRBV4-1 to TRBJ1-2; no reliable D call. V was pared by 0 bases and J by 4 bases, with 18 bases between. Per germline, CDR1 MGHRA and CDR2 YSYEKL. The CDR3 runs to 17 residues.

This chain uses TRBV10-2 with TRBJ1-2; TRBD1 aligns across 7 bases. The CDR3 consists of 13 residues. Losses at the gene ends were 2 bases for V and 3 bases for J; bases not matched to a gene: 0. Germline V gives CDR1 WSHSY, CDR2 SAAADI. The CDR3 DNA is TGCGCCAGCAGTGAGACAGGGGACTATGGCTACACCTTC. It is translated as CASSETGDYGYTF.

The rearrangement links TRBV9 to TRBJ2-2; tentative D call: TRBD1 (6 bases). Looked up from germline, CDR1 is SGDLS and CDR2 is YYNGEE. V dropped 2 bases and J dropped 4 bases, with 15 bases sitting between them. The CDR3 runs to 16 residues. The CDR3 loop reads CASSVPGATGTGELFF. CDR3 in DNA: TGTGCCAGCAGCGTCCCAGGGGCTACGGGCACCGGGGAGCTGTTTTTT.

The genes are TRBV7-9 and TRBJ1-2; D remains ambiguous. The germline V gene encodes CDR1 SEHNR and CDR2 FQNEAQ (reference sequence). The CDR3 runs 17 residues. The V end was cut by 0 bases, the J end by 3 bases, with 17 bases between. DNA for the CDR3: TGTGCCAGCAGCTTAGCGACCGCCGGGGAACAGTACTATGGCTACACCTTC. This encodes CASSLATAGEQYYGYTF.

This clone appeared a single time. The J gene is TRBJ2-1, the V gene TRBV5-1, with D hard to call. This CDR3 is 15 amino acids long. Germline CDR1 is SGHRS and CDR2 is YFSETQ. V dropped 1 base and J dropped 0 bases, with 8 bases sitting between them. The CDR3 reads CASSLSQPSYNEQFF. CDR3 nucleotides: TGCGCCAGCAGCTTGAGTCAGCCCTCCTACAATGAGCAGTTCTTC.

The chain is built from TRBV30 and TRBJ1-2; D might be TRBD1 (6 bases). CDR3 size: 15 residues. Germline V gene lookup returns CDR1 GTSNPN and CDR2 SVGIG (reference sequence). Trimming pared 4 bases from V and 7 bases from J, leaving 22 bases between. The CDR3 coding sequence is TGTGCCTGGATTCGCTTTTTAGGGGGGGCGAGTGGCTACACCTTC. Translating gives CAWIRFLGGASGYTF.

This clone has a single count. The rearrangement joins TRBV7-6 to TRBJ1-1, with D perhaps matching TRBD1 (6 bases). This CDR3 has 16 residues. From germline, CDR1 is SGHVS and CDR2 FNYEAQ. V was trimmed by 4 bases and J by 4 bases, leaving 19 bases between them. The CDR3: CASSSRPLQGLTEAFF. CDR3 DNA: TGTGCCAGCAGCTCTAGGCCCTTACAGGGTCTCACTGAAGCTTTCTTT. Complete variable domain (other parts from reference TRBV7-6 and TRBJ1-1): GAGVSQSPRYKVTKRGQDVALRCDPISGHVSLYWYRQALGQGPEFLTYFNYEAQQDKSGLPNDRFSAERPEGSISTLTIQRTEQRDSAMYRCASSSRPLQGLTEAFFGQGTRLTVV.

The rearrangement links TRBV13 to TRBJ2-5; a weak D match, TRBD2 (5 bases). V was trimmed by 5 bases and J by 4 bases, leaving 17 bases between them. CDR1 is PRHDT and CDR2 is FYEKMQ in the germline V gene (reference sequence). This CDR3 comprises 15 residues. CDR3 protein: CASSANTLGRETQYF. The CDR3, as DNA: TGTGCCAGCAGCGCCAATACACTAGGGAGAGAGACCCAGTACTTC. The entire variable domain, with the rest obtained from reference TRBV13 and TRBJ2-5, is as follows: AAGVIQSPRHLIKEKRETATLKCYPIPRHDTVYWYQQGPGQDPQFLISFYEKMQSDKGSIPDRFSAQQFSDYHSELNMSSLELGDSALYFCASSANTLGRETQYFGPGTRLLVL.

The gene calls are TRBV9 and TRBJ2-5, with D possibly TRBD2 on 6 matching bases. CDR3 length: 14 residues. Germline V lookup: CDR1 SGDLS, CDR2 YYNGEE. Trimming took 0 bases from V and 5 from J, leaving 11 bases between them. The CDR3 nucleotides read TGTGCCAGCAGCGTAGGGCTAGCGATGGAGACCCAGTACTTC. Its translation: CASSVGLAMETQYF.

The chain uses TRBV7-3 and TRBJ1-6; D uncertain. The ends were cut back, 0 bases at V and 4 bases at J, with 7 bases in the middle. The germline V gene encodes CDR1 SGHTA and CDR2 FQGTGA. The length of the CDR3 is 15 residues. In DNA, the CDR3 is TGTGCCAGCAGCTTAACGCCCGTGTATAATTCACCCCTCCACTTT. It encodes CASSLTPVYNSPLHF.

This sequence joins TRBV18 and TRBJ1-2; D might be TRBD1 (5 bases). CDR3 length equals 15 residues. Between the trimmed V and J ends, which lost 0 bases and 2 bases, there was a span of 10 bases. Germline V CDR1 and CDR2: KGHSH, LQKENI. CDR3 DNA: TGTGCCAGCTCACCACCGGGGGGATCCAACTATGGCTACACCTTC. The encoded protein is CASSPPGGSNYGYTF.

V gene TRBV13 combines with J gene TRBJ1-1, with D maybe TRBD1 (6 bases). This CDR3 is 11 amino acids long. The germline CDR1 and CDR2 sequences are PRHDT and FYEKMQ (reference sequence). Trimming removed 10 bases at V and 10 bases at J, with 16 bases between. The CDR3 spells CATGGGGVAFF. CDR3 sequence (DNA): TGTGCCACCGGGGGGGGCGGCGTAGCTTTCTTT.

The V and J genes are TRBV4-2 and TRBJ1-1; TRBD1 matches at 9 bases. In germline, CDR1 is LGHNA, CDR2 YNFKEQ. The CDR3 length is 15 residues. After removal of 1 base from V and 7 bases from J, the junction contained 7 bases not matched to a gene. The CDR3 here is CASSQVTGQGYEAFF. CDR3 sequence (DNA): TGTGCCAGCAGCCAAGTCACGGGACAGGGATATGAAGCTTTCTTT.

The gene calls are TRBV5-1 and TRBJ1-3; D is ambiguous. Trimming removed 4 bases from V and 0 bases from J, with 14 bases in between. Germline V lookup: CDR1 SGHRS, CDR2 YFSETQ. The CDR3 has 16 amino acids. The DNA of the CDR3 is TGCGCCAGCAGCCAACACAGTTCCCCCTCTGGAAACACCATATATTTT. This sequence encodes CASSQHSSPSGNTIYF. The entire variable domain, with the rest obtained from reference TRBV5-1 and TRBJ1-3, is as follows: KAGVTQTPRYLIKTRGQQVTLSCSPISGHRSVSWYQQTPGQGLQFLFEYFSETQRNKGNFPGRFSGRQFSNSRSEMNVSTLELGDSALYLCASSQHSSPSGNTIYFGEGSWLTVV.

The chain carries TRBV20-1 and TRBJ2-7; no clear D. The CDR3 has 13 amino acids. Trimming stripped 3 bases from V and 2 bases from J, with 11 bases between. The germline gives CDR1 DFQATT, CDR2 SNEGSKA (reference sequence). The CDR3 protein is CSASRSAPYEQYF. The CDR3 nucleotides read TGCAGTGCTAGTCGATCCGCTCCCTACGAGCAGTACTTC.

The J gene is TRBJ2-7, the V gene TRBV7-9; D might be TRBD1 (5 bases). The germline gives CDR1 SEHNR, CDR2 FQNEAQ (reference sequence). This CDR3 contains 14 residues. Trimming took 5 bases from V and 5 from J, leaving 16 bases between them. CDR3 in amino acids: CASSLQGGRDEQYF. Here the CDR3 DNA reads TGTGCCAGCAGCCTGCAGGGCGGCCGGGACGAGCAGTACTTC. Together with reference TRBV7-9 and TRBJ2-7, the CDR3 gives the full variable domain: DTGVSQNPRHKITKRGQNVTFRCDPISEHNRLYWYRQTLGQGPEFLTYFQNEAQLEKSRLLSDRFSAERPKGSFSTLEIQRTEQGDSAMYLCASSLQGGRDEQYFGPGTRLTVT.

The CDR3 spells CASSLVARDTEAFF. Here the CDR3 DNA reads TGTGCCAGCAGCTTAGTAGCACGAGACACTGAAGCTTTCTTT. The chain employs TRBV7-2 and TRBJ1-1; D is unresolved. The germline V and J ends were trimmed by 1 base and 3 bases, with 9 bases remaining between them. In germline, CDR1 is SGHTA, CDR2 FQGNSA. This CDR3 is built from 14 residues.